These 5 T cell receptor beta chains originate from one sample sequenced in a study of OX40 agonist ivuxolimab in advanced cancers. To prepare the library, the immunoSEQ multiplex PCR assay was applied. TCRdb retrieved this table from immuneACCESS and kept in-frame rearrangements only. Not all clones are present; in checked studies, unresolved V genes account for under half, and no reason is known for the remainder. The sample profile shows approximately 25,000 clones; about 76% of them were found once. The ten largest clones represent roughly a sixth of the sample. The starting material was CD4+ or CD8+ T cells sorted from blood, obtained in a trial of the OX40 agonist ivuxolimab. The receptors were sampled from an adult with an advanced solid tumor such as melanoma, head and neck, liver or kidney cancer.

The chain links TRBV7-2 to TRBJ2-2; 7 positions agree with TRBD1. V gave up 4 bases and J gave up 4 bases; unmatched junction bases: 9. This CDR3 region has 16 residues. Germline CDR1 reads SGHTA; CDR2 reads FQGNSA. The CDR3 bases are TGTGCCAGCAGCTCCATAGGGGGCCTTTTCACCGGGGAGCTGTTTTTT. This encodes CASSSIGGLFTGELFF.

The CDR3 reads CASSATGGLYEQYF. The CDR3, as DNA: TGTGCCAGCAGCGCCACAGGGGGCTTGTACGAGCAGTACTTC. The chain couples TRBV9 to TRBJ2-7, with 9 bases fitting TRBD1. The V and J ends lost 3 bases and 4 bases, in that order; junction bases with no gene match: 5. Germline CDR1 and CDR2: SGDLS and YYNGEE. The CDR3 length is 14 residues.

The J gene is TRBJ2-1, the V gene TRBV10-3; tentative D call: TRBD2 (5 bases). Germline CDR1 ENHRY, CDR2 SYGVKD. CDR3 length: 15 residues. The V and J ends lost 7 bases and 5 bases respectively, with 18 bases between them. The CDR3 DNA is TGTGCCATCATGTGGAGCCTAGCCTCGGACAATGAGCAGTTCTTC. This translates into CAIMWSLASDNEQFF.

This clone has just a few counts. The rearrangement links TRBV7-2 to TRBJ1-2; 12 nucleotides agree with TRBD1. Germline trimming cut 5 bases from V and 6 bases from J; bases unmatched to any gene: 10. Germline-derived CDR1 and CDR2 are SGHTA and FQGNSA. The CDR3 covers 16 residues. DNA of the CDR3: TGTGCCAGCAGCCTGAACCCCGGGACAGGGGGCGATGGCTACACCTTC. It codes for CASSLNPGTGGDGYTF.

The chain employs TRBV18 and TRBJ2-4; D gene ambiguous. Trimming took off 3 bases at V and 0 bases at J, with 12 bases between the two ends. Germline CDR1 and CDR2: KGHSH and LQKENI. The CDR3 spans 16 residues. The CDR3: CASSPLPHLAKNIQYF. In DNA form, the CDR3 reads TGTGCCAGCTCACCGCTACCCCATTTAGCCAAAAACATTCAGTACTTC.